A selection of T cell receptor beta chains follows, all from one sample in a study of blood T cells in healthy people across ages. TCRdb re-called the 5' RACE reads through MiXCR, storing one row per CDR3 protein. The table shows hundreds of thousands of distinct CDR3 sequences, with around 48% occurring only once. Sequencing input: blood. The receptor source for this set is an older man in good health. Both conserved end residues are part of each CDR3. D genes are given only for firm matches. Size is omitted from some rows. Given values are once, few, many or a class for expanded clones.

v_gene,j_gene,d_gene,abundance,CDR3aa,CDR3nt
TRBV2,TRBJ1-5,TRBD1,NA,CASSGQGAGQPQHF,TGTGCCAGCTCAGGACAGGGGGCTGGTCAGCCCCAGCATTTT
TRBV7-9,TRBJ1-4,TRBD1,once,CASSFRDRGGKLFF,TGTGCCAGCAGTTTCCGGGACAGGGGGGGAAAACTGTTTTTT
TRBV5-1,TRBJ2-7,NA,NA,CASSLAGDRYEQYF,TGCGCCAGCAGCTTGGCTGGCGATCGCTACGAGCAGTACTTC
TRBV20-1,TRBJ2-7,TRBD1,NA,CSARDTGTGDHEQYF,TGCAGTGCTAGGGATACCGGGACAGGGGACCACGAGCAGTACTTC
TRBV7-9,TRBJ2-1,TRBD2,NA,CAGGLAGVGNEQFF,TGTGCCGGGGGGCTAGCGGGAGTGGGCAATGAGCAGTTCTTC
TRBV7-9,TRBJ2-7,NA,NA,CASSLTYNEQYF,TGTGCCAGCAGCTTAACTTACAATGAGCAGTACTTC
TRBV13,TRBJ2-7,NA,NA,CASSLSRDGSYEQYF,TGTGCCAGCAGCTTAAGTCGGGACGGATCCTACGAGCAGTACTTC
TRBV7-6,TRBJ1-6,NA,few,CASTAQAAGVRGTLHF,TGTGCCAGCACCGCGCAGGCAGCTGGAGTGCGGGGAACCCTCCACTTT
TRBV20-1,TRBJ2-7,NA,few,CSASLGGQQYF,TGCAGTGCTAGCTTGGGGGGGCAGCAGTACTTC
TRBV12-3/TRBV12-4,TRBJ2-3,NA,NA,CASSSREGTDTQYF,TGTGCCAGCAGTTCTCGCGAGGGCACAGATACGCAGTATTTT
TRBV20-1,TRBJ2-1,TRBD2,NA,CSAQRGRDNEQFF,TGCAGTGCCCAGCGGGGGCGCGACAATGAGCAGTTCTTC
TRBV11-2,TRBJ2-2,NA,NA,CASSPVGVGELFF,TGTGCCAGCAGCCCAGTAGGAGTAGGGGAGCTGTTTTTT
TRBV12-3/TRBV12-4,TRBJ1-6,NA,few,CATHAGTPWAPLHF,TGTGCCACCCATGCAGGGACCCCATGGGCACCCCTCCACTTT
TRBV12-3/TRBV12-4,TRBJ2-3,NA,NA,CASSFGWQVTDTQYF,TGTGCCAGCAGTTTCGGTTGGCAGGTCACAGATACGCAGTATTTT
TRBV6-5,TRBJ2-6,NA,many,CASSYSGAGGANVLTF,TGTGCCAGCAGTTACTCTGGCGCAGGTGGGGCCAACGTCCTGACTTTC
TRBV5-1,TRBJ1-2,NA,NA,CASSLTGQPSNYGYTF,TGCGCCAGCAGCCTCACCGGACAGCCCTCTAACTATGGCTACACCTTC
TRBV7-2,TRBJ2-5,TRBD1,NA,CASSPGTALYQETQYF,TGTGCCAGCAGTCCCGGGACAGCTCTGTACCAAGAGACCCAGTACTTC
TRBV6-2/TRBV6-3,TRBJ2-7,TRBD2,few,CASKRVAGPYEQYF,TGTGCCAGCAAGCGAGTAGCGGGGCCCTACGAGCAGTACTTC
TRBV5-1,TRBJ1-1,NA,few,CASSTTGPRNTEAFF,TGCGCCAGCAGCACAACAGGGCCGCGGAACACTGAAGCTTTCTTT
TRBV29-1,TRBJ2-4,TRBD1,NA,CSVRTGGDNIQYF,TGCAGCGTCAGGACAGGGGGCGATAACATTCAGTACTTC
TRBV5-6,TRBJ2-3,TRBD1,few,CASSIVPGQGADTQYF,TGTGCCAGCAGCATCGTCCCGGGACAGGGGGCGGATACGCAGTATTTT
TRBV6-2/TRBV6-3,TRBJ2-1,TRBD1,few,CASRSTGVNEQFF,TGTGCCAGCAGATCCACAGGGGTTAATGAGCAGTTCTTC
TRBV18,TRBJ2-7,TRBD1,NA,CASSAYSGGSSYEQYF,TGTGCCAGCTCAGCCTACTCAGGGGGAAGCTCCTACGAGCAGTACTTC
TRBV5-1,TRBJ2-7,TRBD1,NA,CASSFPGTAYEQYF,TGCGCCAGCAGCTTTCCCGGGACAGCCTACGAGCAGTACTTC
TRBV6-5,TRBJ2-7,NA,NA,CASSRGHNIYEQYF,TGTGCCAGCAGCCGGGGACACAACATCTACGAGCAGTACTTC
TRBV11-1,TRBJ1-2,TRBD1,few,CASSFTGAPLDGYTF,TGTGCCAGCAGCTTCACAGGGGCCCCTCTTGATGGCTACACCTTC
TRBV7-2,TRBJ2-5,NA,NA,CASSFAARETQYF,TGTGCCAGCAGCTTCGCCGCCAGGGAGACCCAGTACTTC
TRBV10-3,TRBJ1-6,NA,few,CAIGPGTENSPLHF,TGTGCCATCGGACCCGGGACGGAGAATTCACCCCTCCACTTT
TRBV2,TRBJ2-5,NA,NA,CASSVGPYGTQYF,TGTGCCAGCAGTGTAGGGCCCTATGGGACCCAGTACTTC
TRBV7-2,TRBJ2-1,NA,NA,CASSLHLGLVEQFF,TGTGCCAGCAGCTTACACCTAGGTTTGGTTGAGCAGTTCTTC
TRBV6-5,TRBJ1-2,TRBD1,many,CASSYSGQGRRGYTF,TGTGCCAGCAGTTACTCGGGACAGGGGAGACGTGGCTACACCTTC
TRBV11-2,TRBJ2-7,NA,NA,CASSLGQTPYEQYF,TGTGCCAGCAGCTTAGGGCAGACACCATACGAGCAGTACTTC
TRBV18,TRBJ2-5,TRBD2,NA,CASSLRTSGAQETQYF,TGTGCCAGCTCACTGAGGACTAGTGGCGCCCAAGAGACCCAGTACTTC
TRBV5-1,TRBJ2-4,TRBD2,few,CASSSGTSGNIQYF,TGCGCCAGCAGCTCCGGGACTAGCGGGAACATTCAGTACTTC
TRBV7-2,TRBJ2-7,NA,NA,CASSPGREQYF,TGTGCCAGCAGCCCGGGAAGGGAGCAGTACTTC
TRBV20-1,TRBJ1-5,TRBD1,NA,CSASNHGTGGQPQHF,TGCAGTGCTAGTAACCATGGGACAGGAGGACAGCCCCAGCATTTT
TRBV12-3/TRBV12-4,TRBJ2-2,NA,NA,CASSFGRDTGELFF,TGTGCCAGCAGTTTTGGGCGGGACACCGGGGAGCTGTTTTTT
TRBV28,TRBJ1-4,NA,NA,CASRPQFKNEKLFF,TGTGCCAGCAGACCACAGTTCAAGAATGAAAAACTGTTTTTT
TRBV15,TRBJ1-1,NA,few,CATSRGPGGGLNTEAFF,TGTGCCACCAGCAGAGGGCCCGGCGGGGGGTTGAACACTGAAGCTTTCTTT
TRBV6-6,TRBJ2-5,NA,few,CASSKRAGTEETQYF,TGTGCCAGCAGCAAGCGAGCCGGGACTGAAGAGACCCAGTACTTC
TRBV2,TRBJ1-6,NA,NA,CASNQQGLGSPLHF,TGTGCCAGCAATCAGCAGGGCCTGGGATCACCCCTCCACTTT